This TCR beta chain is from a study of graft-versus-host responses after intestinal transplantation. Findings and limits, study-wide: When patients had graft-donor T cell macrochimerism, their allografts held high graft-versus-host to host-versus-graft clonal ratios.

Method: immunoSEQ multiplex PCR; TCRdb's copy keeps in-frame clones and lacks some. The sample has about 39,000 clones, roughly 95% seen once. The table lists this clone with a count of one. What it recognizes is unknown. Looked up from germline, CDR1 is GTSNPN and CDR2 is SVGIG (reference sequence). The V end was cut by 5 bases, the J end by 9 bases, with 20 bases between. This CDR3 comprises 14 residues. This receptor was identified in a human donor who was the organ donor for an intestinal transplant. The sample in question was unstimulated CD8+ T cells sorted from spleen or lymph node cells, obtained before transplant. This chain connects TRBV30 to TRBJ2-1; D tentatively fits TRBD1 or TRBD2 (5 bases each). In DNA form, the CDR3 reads TGTGCCTGGGGCTTGACTACCACGAGGGGTGAGCAGTTCTTC. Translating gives CAWGLTTTRGEQFF.